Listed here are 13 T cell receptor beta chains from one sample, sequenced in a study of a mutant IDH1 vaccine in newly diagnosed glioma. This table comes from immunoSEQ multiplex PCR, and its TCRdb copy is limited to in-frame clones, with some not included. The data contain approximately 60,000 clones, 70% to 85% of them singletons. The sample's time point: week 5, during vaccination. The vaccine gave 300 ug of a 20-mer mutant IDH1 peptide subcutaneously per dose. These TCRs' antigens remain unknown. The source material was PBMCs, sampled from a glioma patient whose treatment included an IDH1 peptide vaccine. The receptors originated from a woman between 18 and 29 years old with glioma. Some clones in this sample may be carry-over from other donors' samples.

The CDR3 here is CASSGDGYRAESTEAFF. In nucleotides, the CDR3 is TGTGCCAGCAGCGGCGACGGGTACAGGGCCGAGAGTACGGAAGCTTTCTTT. The gene calls are TRBV7-9 and TRBJ1-1; the D gene is possibly TRBD1 (6 bases). With 5 bases removed from V and 8 bases from J, the gap between germline ends came to 27 bases. Looked up from germline, CDR1 is SEHNR and CDR2 is FQNEAQ (reference sequence). This CDR3 has 17 residues.

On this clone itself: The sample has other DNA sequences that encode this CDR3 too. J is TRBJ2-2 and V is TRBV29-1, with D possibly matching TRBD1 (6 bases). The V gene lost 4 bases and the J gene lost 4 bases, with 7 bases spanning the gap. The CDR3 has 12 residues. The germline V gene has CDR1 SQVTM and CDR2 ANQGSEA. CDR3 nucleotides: TGCAGCGTTGCCAGGGGCACCGGGGAGCTGTTTTTT. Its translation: CSVARGTGELFF.

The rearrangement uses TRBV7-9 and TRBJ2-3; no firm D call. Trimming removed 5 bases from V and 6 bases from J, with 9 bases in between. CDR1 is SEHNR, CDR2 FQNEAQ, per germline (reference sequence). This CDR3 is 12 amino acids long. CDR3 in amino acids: CASSLRRDTQYF. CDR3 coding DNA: TGTGCCAGCAGCCTCCGACGGGATACGCAGTATTTT.

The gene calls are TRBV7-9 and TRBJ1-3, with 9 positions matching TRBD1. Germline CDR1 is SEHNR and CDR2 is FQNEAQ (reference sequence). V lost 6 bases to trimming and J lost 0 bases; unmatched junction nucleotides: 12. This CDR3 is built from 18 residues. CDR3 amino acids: CASRTRTGDLFSGNTIYF. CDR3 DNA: TGTGCCAGCAGAACCAGGACAGGGGACCTCTTCTCTGGAAACACCATATATTTT.

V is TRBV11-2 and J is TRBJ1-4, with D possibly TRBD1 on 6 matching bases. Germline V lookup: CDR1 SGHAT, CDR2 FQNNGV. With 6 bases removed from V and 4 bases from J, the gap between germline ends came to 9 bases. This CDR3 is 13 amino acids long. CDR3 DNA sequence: TGTGCCAGCAGGGACAGTTATAATGAAAAACTGTTTTTT. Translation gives CASRDSYNEKLFF.

The DNA for the CDR3 is TGTGCCACCAGCAGTAGACAATCCACAGATACGCAGTATTTT. Translation: CATSSRQSTDTQYF. The genes are TRBV15 and TRBJ2-3; D is ambiguous. Trimming shortened V by 3 bases and J by 2 bases, and 9 bases separated the two germline ends. The CDR3 consists of 14 residues. Germline values: CDR1 LNHNV, CDR2 YYDKDF (reference sequence). Full variable domain (missing parts from reference TRBV15 and TRBJ2-3): DAMVIQNPRYQVTQFGKPVTLSCSQTLNHNVMYWYQQKSSQAPKLLFHYYDKDFNNEADTPDNFQSRRPNTSFCFLDIRSPGLGDTAMYLCATSSRQSTDTQYFGPGTRLTVL.

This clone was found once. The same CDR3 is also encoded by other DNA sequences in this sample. As DNA, the CDR3 is TGTGCCAGCAGCGTAGGGGTTTGGGAGACCCAGTACTTC. Translation: CASSVGVWETQYF. V is TRBV9 and J is TRBJ2-5; D is uncertain. Germline V CDR1 and CDR2: SGDLS, YYNGEE. V was clipped by 0 bases and J by 5 bases, with 8 bases between them. This CDR3 comprises 13 residues.

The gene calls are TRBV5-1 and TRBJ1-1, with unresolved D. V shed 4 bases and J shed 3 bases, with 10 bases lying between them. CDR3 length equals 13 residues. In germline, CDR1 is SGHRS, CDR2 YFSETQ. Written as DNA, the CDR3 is TGCGCCAGCAGCCACGGCGGGGACACTGAAGCTTTCTTT. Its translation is CASSHGGDTEAFF.

CDR3 nucleotides: TGTGCCAGCAGCCCCCAGACAGGGGACACTGAAGCTTTCTTT. Protein product: CASSPQTGDTEAFF. V gene TRBV9 combines with J gene TRBJ1-1; 8 positions agree with TRBD1. CDR3 length: 14 residues. Germline CDR1 SGDLS, CDR2 YYNGEE. V dropped 4 bases and J dropped 3; count of bases not matched to a gene: 5.

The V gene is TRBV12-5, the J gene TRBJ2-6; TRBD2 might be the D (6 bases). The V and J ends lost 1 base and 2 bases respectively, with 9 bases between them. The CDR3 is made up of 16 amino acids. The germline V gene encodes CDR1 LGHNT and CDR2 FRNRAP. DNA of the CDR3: TGTGCTAGTGGTTTGGACGGGGGACCTGGGGCCAACGTCCTGACTTTC. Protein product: CASGLDGGPGANVLTF.

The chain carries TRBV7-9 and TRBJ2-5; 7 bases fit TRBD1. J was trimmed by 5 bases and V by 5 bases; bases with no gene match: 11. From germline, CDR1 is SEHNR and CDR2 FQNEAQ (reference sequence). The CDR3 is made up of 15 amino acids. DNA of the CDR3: TGTGCCAGCAGCCCCTGGGGCGACAGGGCGGAGACCCAGTACTTC. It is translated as CASSPWGDRAETQYF.

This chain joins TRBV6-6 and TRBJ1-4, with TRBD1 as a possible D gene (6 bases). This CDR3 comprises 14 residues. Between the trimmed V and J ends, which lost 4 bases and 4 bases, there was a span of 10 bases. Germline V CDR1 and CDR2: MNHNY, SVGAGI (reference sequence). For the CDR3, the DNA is TGTGCCAGCAGTTCGAGGGGGAATAATGAAAAACTGTTTTTT. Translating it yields CASSSRGNNEKLFF.

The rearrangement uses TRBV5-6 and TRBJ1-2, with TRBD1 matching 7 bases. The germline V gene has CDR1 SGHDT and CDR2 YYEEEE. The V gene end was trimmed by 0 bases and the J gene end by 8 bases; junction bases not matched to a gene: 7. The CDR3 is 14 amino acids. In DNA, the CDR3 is TGTGCCAGCAGCTTGGGAGGGGGCGGAGGAGGCTACACCTTC. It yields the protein CASSLGGGGGGYTF. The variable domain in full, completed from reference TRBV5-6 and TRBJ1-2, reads DAGVTQSPTHLIKTRGQQVTLRCSPKSGHDTVSWYQQALGQGPQFIFQYYEEEERQRGNFPDRFSGHQFPNYSSELNVNALLLGDSALYLCASSLGGGGGGYTFGSGTRLTVV.